This entry describes one T cell receptor beta chain. This sample was included in a study of shared clonotypes between healthy human individuals. Data came from immunoSEQ multiplex PCR; TCRdb stores just in-frame clones and leaves some out. Of over 850,000 clones in the sample, around three quarters were seen once. This CDR3 contains 15 residues. CDR1 MDHEN and CDR2 SYDVKM come from the germline V gene. With 1 base removed from V and 5 bases from J, the gap between germline ends came to 12 bases. Sequences were obtained from memory CD4+ T cells from PBMCs. Documented subset: CD45RA-negative fraction. This receptor was taken from a man aged 18 to 29 in good health. Some clones in this sample may be carry-over from other donors' samples. The rearrangement uses TRBV28 and TRBJ1-5; no firm D call. CDR3 protein: CASSLSSARDQPQHF. CDR3 sequence (DNA): TGTGCCAGCAGTTTATCTTCGGCGCGGGATCAGCCCCAGCATTTT.